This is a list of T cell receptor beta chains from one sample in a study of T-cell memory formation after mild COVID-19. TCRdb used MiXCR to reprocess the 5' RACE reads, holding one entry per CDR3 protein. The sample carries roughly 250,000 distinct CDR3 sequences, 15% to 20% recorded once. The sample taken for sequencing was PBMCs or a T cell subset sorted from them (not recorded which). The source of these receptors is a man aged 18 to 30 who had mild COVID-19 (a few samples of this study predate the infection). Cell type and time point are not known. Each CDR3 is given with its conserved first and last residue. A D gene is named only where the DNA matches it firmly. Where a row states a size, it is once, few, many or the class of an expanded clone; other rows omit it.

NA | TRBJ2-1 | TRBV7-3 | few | TGTGCCAGCAGCTCCACTAGTTCCTACAATGAGCAGTTCTTC | CASSSTSSYNEQFF
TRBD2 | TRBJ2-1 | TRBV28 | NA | TGTGCCAGCAGCTCCTCCGGGACTAAAGGGCAGTTCTTC | CASSSSGTKGQFF
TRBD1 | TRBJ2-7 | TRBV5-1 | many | TGCGCCAGCAGCTGGGGACAGCCCTACGAGCAGTACTTC | CASSWGQPYEQYF
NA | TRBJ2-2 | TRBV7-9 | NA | TGTGACAGCAGCTTTGGCACCGGGGAGCTGTTTTTT | CDSSFGTGELFF
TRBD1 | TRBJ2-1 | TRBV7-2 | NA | TGTGCCAGCAGATTCAGGGGGCGCAGGGCTTCAGATGAGCAGTTCTTC | CASRFRGRRASDEQFF
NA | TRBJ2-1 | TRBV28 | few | TGTGCCAGCAGGACCCCAGACACCACCCGAGGCAATGAGCAGTTCTTC | CASRTPDTTRGNEQFF
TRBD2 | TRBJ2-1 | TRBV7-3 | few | TGTGCCAGCAGCTTACGGGGGGGCCACAATGAGCAGTTCTTC | CASSLRGGHNEQFF
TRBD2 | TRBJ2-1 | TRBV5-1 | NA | TGCGCCAGCGGGCTAGCGGGGATCGATGAGCAGTTCTTC | CASGLAGIDEQFF
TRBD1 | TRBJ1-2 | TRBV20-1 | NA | TGCAGTGCTAGAGCCGAGGACAGGGACGATGGCTACACCTTC | CSARAEDRDDGYTF
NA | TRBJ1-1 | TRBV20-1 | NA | TGCAGTGCAATTTACTCGAACACTGAAGCTTTCTTT | CSAIYSNTEAFF
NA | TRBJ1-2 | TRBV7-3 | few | TGTGCCAGCAGCTTTGGGGCAGGGAACGGCGGCTACACCTTC | CASSFGAGNGGYTF
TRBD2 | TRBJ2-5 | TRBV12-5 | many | TGTGCTAGTGGTTTGGTACGACGGCGGGGGGCGGAGGAGACCCAGTACTTC | CASGLVRRRGAEETQYF
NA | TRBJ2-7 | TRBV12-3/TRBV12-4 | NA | TGTGCCAGCAGTTTATCGGGGGTCAGAAGCTACGAGCAGTACTTC | CASSLSGVRSYEQYF
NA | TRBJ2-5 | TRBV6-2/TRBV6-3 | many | TGTGCCAGCAGCCACCAAGAGACCCAGTACTTC | CASSHQETQYF
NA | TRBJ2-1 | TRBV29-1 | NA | TGCAGCGTTGACCCCCTAGATAAGATCTACAATGAGCAGTTCTTC | CSVDPLDKIYNEQFF
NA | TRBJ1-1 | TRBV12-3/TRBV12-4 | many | TGTGCCAGCAGCCGTCAGGGCGGCACTGAAGCTTTCTTT | CASSRQGGTEAFF
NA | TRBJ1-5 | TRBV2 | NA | TGTGCCAGCACAGAAGGGGAGTATCAGCCCCAGCATTTT | CASTEGEYQPQHF
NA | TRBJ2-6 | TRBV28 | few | TGTGCCAGCACCAAGGCTTTCTCTGGGGCCAACGTCCTGACTTTC | CASTKAFSGANVLTF
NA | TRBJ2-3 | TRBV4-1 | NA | TGCGCCAGCAGCCATCTCGGCGGCCCCACAGATACGCAGTATTTT | CASSHLGGPTDTQYF
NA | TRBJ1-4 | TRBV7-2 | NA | TGTGCCAGCAGCTTAGACGGGGGGCGTAGAAATGAAAAACTGTTTTTT | CASSLDGGRRNEKLFF
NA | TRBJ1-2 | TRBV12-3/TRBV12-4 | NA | TGTGCCAGCAGTTTAATTGATTATGGCTACACCTTC | CASSLIDYGYTF
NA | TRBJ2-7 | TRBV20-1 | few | TGCAGTGCTCCGCAGGGTCAGGGTGTCCGCGAGCAGTACTTC | CSAPQGQGVREQYF
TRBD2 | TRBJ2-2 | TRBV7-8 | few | TGTGCCAGCAGCCCCCAGGGAGGGAGGAACACCGGGGAGCTGTTTTTT | CASSPQGGRNTGELFF
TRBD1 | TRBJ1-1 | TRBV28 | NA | TGTGCCAGCAGTCCCGACAGGGCTTCTCAAGCTTTCTTT | CASSPDRASQAFF
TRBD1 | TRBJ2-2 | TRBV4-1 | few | TGCGCCAGCAGCCAAGTAGGGACAGTGAACACCGGGGAGCTGTTTTTT | CASSQVGTVNTGELFF
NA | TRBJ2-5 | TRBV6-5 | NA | TGTGCCAGCAGACCTCCTGGACAGCCAGAGACCCAGTACTTC | CASRPPGQPETQYF
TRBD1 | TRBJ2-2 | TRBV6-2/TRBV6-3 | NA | TGTGCCACCCACAAGCCGGGACAGGGGGCTTTCACCGGGGAGCTGTTTTTT | CATHKPGQGAFTGELFF
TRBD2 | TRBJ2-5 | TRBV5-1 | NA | TGCGCCAGCAGCCGGGGCCTGGCGGGGGGGCCACTATCTCCAGAGACCCAGTACTTC | CASSRGLAGGPLSPETQYF
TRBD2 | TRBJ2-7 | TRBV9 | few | TGTGCCAGCAGCGTAGGGCCAGCGGGGGGAACCTACGAGCAGTACTTC | CASSVGPAGGTYEQYF
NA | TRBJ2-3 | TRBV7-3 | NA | TGTGCCAGCAGCTTGGGGGGCTCGCAGTATTTT | CASSLGGSQYF
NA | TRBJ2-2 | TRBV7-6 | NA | TGTGCCAGCAGCTTAAGTGCAGGCGCGGACACCGGGGAGCTGTTTTTT | CASSLSAGADTGELFF
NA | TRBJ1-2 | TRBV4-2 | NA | TGTGCCAGCAGCCAAGATCGAAATCCGGACGGAGCTTATGGCTACACCTTC | CASSQDRNPDGAYGYTF
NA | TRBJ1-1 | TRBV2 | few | TGTGCCAGCAGTGAGGAGCGGGCCGCTGAAGCTTTCTTT | CASSEERAAEAFF
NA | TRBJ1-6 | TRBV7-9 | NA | TGTGCCAGCAGCCGGGACGGCTATAATTCACCCCTCCACTTT | CASSRDGYNSPLHF
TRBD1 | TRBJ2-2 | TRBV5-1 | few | TGCGCCAGCAGCACCGGACAGGGGGCGGACAACACCGGGGAGCTGTTTTTT | CASSTGQGADNTGELFF
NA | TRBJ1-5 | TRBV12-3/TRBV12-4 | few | TGTGCCAGCAGTCCATACTCGGGCAATCAGCCCCAGCATTTT | CASSPYSGNQPQHF
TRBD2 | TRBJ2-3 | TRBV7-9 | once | TGTGCCAGCAGCCACCTACTAGCGGGGAGCACAGATACGCAGTATTTT | CASSHLLAGSTDTQYF
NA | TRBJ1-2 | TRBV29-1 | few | TGCACCGCTACTATTAGCAGGGACTATGGCTACACCTTC | CTATISRDYGYTF
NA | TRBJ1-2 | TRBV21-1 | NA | TGTGCCAGCAGCAAAGAGCGCAGGTCCAACTATGGCTACACCTTC | CASSKERRSNYGYTF
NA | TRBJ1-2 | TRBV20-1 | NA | TGCAGTGCTAGGGTGGACTATGGCTACACCTTC | CSARVDYGYTF
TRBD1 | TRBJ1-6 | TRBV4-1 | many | TGCGCCAGCAGCCACGGGACAGGACCTAGGTCACCCCTCCACTTT | CASSHGTGPRSPLHF
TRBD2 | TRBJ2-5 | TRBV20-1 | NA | TGCAGTGCTTACTCGGGGACTAGCGGTCTCGAGACCCAGTACTTC | CSAYSGTSGLETQYF
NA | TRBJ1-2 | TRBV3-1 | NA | TGTGCCAGCAGCCGCGATCGGGGGACCGGCTACACCTTC | CASSRDRGTGYTF
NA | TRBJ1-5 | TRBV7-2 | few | TGTGCCAGCAGCCCACAACGGGGGGCCAATCAGCCCCAGCATTTT | CASSPQRGANQPQHF
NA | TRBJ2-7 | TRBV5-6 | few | TGTGCCAGCAGCCGTCAGAGCCCACAGTACTTC | CASSRQSPQYF
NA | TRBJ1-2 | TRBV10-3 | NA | TGTGCCATCAGAAGACATAACTATGGCTACACCTTC | CAIRRHNYGYTF
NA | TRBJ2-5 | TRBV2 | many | TGTGCCAGCAGTTATGAGGAGACCCAGTACTTC | CASSYEETQYF
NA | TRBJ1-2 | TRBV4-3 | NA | TGCGCCAGCAGCCAAGCCCGAGGGGGTCTAGGCTATGGCTACACCTTC | CASSQARGGLGYGYTF